This entry lists 30 T cell receptor beta chains sequenced from one sample in a study of regulatory T cells in long-lasting Graves disease (dated by TCRdb to the early 2020s). Preparation of the library involved multiplex PCR. The sequencer was an Illumina HiSeq 4000. CDR3 regions were amplified by Arm-PCR with iRepertoire HTBI primers to construct TCR beta libraries. In TCRdb, the public reads were trimmed at Q25 with fastp and aligned with MiXCR, with productive beta chains retained. One record per CDR3 amino acid sequence lists the most common genes and DNA. In this sample the table shows around 250,000 distinct CDR3 sequences, 15% to 20% of which occur a single time. The top ten clones comprise 12% to 15% of the sample. The sample's time point, from its label and the paper: newly diagnosed GD, antithyroid drugs for less than 3 months. For both TCR sequencing and RNA sequencing, RNA was extracted from PBMCs in TRIzol.

Another study also made use of these data, one on T cells in Graves' hyperthyroidism and ophthalmopathy.

The input for sequencing was peripheral blood mononuclear cells (PBMCs), taken at new diagnosis, from a patient treated with antithyroid drugs. All receptors come from a woman younger than 45 with Graves disease. Donor details come from another sample of the same person, matched by shared clones.

This clonotype was observed many times. This chain joins TRBV12-3 or TRBV12-4 and TRBJ2-1, with no clear D. The germline V and J ends were trimmed by 6 bases and 4 bases, with 4 bases remaining between them. This CDR3 is built from 11 residues. CDR3 amino acids: CASREYNEQFF. The CDR3 nucleotides are TGTGCCAGCAGGGAGTACAATGAGCAGTTCTTC.

J is TRBJ1-5 and V is TRBV20-1; D not resolved. Germline V gives CDR1 DFQATT, CDR2 SNEGSKA (reference sequence). The CDR3 has 14 residues. The germline V and J ends were trimmed by 3 bases and 5 bases, with 14 bases remaining between them. CDR3 sequence: CSARPGGGDQPQHF. The CDR3 coding sequence is TGCAGTGCTAGGCCGGGAGGCGGGGATCAGCCCCAGCATTTT.

This chain joins TRBV12-3 or TRBV12-4 and TRBJ2-7; 8 bases map to TRBD1. The CDR3 sequence is 12 residues long. The trim removed 6 bases at V and 4 bases at J, leaving 2 bases unmatched. The DNA of the CDR3 is TGTGCCAGCAGACACAGGGGGTACGAGCAGTACTTC. Its translation: CASRHRGYEQYF.

This clonotype showed up many times. V and J are TRBV27 and TRBJ1-1; TRBD1 aligns across 7 bases. CDR1 and CDR2 from the germline V gene are MNHEY and SMNVEV (reference sequence). Trimming took 7 bases from V and 3 from J; bases not matched to a gene: 8. This CDR3 is built from 14 residues. In DNA, the CDR3 is TGTGCCAGCATCAAGACAGGGTTCTACACTGAAGCTTTCTTT. This gives the protein CASIKTGFYTEAFF.

This clonotype showed up just a few times. This chain links TRBV12-3 or TRBV12-4 with TRBJ1-5; D call uncertain. V shed 2 bases and J shed 0 bases, with 8 bases lying between them. CDR3 length: 15 amino acids. This chain's CDR3 is CASSLSPVSNQPQHF. In DNA form, the CDR3 reads TGTGCCAGCAGTTTATCCCCAGTTAGCAATCAGCCCCAGCATTTT.

This clonotype was recorded many times. V gene TRBV18 combines with J gene TRBJ1-1; the D gene is possibly TRBD1 (6 bases). V was trimmed by 3 bases and J by 2 bases, leaving 16 bases between them. Germline V gene sequence: CDR1 KGHSH, CDR2 LQKENI. CDR3 length: 16 amino acids. The CDR3 nucleotides are TGTGCCAGCTCACCTTATTCGGGACATACCAACACTGAAGCTTTCTTT. Translated, it gives CASSPYSGHTNTEAFF.

This clonotype was counted ten times or more. This chain connects TRBV12-3 or TRBV12-4 to TRBJ1-5; D is perhaps TRBD1 (5 bases). V gave up 7 bases and J gave up 0 bases, with 13 bases separating them. The CDR3 extends over 15 amino acids. CDR3: CASKEHGASNQPQHF. The CDR3 DNA sequence: TGTGCCAGCAAGGAACATGGGGCTAGCAATCAGCCCCAGCATTTT.

In this sample, this clonotype turned up a few times. The chain combines TRBV6-2 or TRBV6-3 with TRBJ2-3, with D tentatively TRBD2 (6 bases). Germline V CDR1 and CDR2: MNHEY, SVGEGT. The CDR3 covers 13 residues. The V gene lost 7 bases and the J gene lost 0 bases, with 8 bases spanning the gap. DNA of the CDR3: TGTGCCAGCACCGGGACTAGCACAGATACGCAGTATTTT. Amino acid sequence: CASTGTSTDTQYF.

The table lists this clonotype with many counts. The chain employs TRBV19 and TRBJ1-5, with 7 bases that match TRBD1. With V trimmed by 3 bases and J by 0 bases, 5 bases remained unmatched. In germline, CDR1 is LNHDA, CDR2 SQIVND (reference sequence). The CDR3 has 16 amino acids. The CDR3 loop reads CASSILDRSSNQPQHF. Here the CDR3 DNA reads TGTGCCAGTAGTATTTTGGACAGGAGTAGCAATCAGCCCCAGCATTTT.

The chain has TRBV15 and TRBJ2-2, with TRBD1 matching over 12 bases. Germline V gives CDR1 LNHNV, CDR2 YYDKDF (reference sequence). The ends lost 2 bases at V and 7 bases at J; junction bases unmatched: 5. The CDR3 covers 16 residues. This chain's CDR3 is CATSRPGQGAHGELFF. The CDR3 DNA sequence: TGTGCCACCAGCAGACCGGGACAGGGGGCCCACGGGGAGCTGTTTTTT.

This clonotype was observed at least ten times. The chain has TRBV9 and TRBJ2-3; 9 bases line up with TRBD2. The trim removed 0 bases at V and 6 bases at J, leaving 14 bases unmatched. Per germline, CDR1 SGDLS and CDR2 YYNGEE. This CDR3 is built from 18 residues. CDR3 sequence: CASSVVWTGGGASDTQYF. The CDR3 region has the DNA TGTGCCAGCAGCGTAGTTTGGACGGGCGGGGGGGCCTCGGATACGCAGTATTTT.

Many counts were recorded for this clonotype. This sequence joins TRBV20-1 and TRBJ1-5, with 9 nucleotides matching TRBD1. The CDR3 runs 16 residues. The germline V gene encodes CDR1 DFQATT and CDR2 SNEGSKA (reference sequence). V trimming: 5 bases; J trimming: 1 base; junction bases outside the gene matches: 9. CDR3 coding DNA: TGCAGTGCTTTGAGACAGGGGGGAGTAAGCAATCAGCCCCAGCATTTT. Encoded protein: CSALRQGGVSNQPQHF.

This clonotype has at least ten counts. V is TRBV7-3 and J is TRBJ1-6; perhaps TRBD1 as D (5 bases). Per the germline V gene, CDR1 is SGHTA and CDR2 is FQGTGA. This CDR3 has 14 amino acids. Deletions cut 4 bases from V and 10 bases from J, with 14 bases between. The CDR3 loop reads CASSSGRLGSPLHF. In DNA form, the CDR3 reads TGTGCCAGCAGCTCGGGACGGCTGGGATCACCCCTCCACTTT.

This clonotype came up many times. V usage is TRBV2 and J usage is TRBJ1-5; unclear D gene. The ends were cut back, 6 bases at V and 3 bases at J, with 6 bases in the middle. Germline V gene data show CDR1 as SNHLY and CDR2 as FYNNEI. The CDR3 totals 12 residues. CDR3 sequence: CASSATNQPQHF. The CDR3 DNA reads TGTGCCAGCAGCGCTACCAATCAGCCCCAGCATTTT. Filled out from reference TRBV2 and TRBJ1-5, the complete variable domain reads EPEVTQTPSHQVTQMGQEVILRCVPISNHLYFYWYRQILGQKVEFLVSFYNNEISEKSEIFDDQFSVERPDGSNFTLKIRSTKLEDSAMYFCASSATNQPQHFGDGTRLSIL.

V and J are TRBV18 and TRBJ1-6; no firm D call. This CDR3 spans 13 amino acids. Germline lookup yields CDR1 KGHSH and CDR2 LQKENI. Trimming removed 3 bases at V and 7 bases at J, with 7 bases between. CDR3: CASSPPRNSPLHF. Here the CDR3 DNA reads TGTGCCAGCTCACCCCCTCGAAATTCACCCCTCCACTTT.

This clonotype was detected only a few times. A read error may explain this, as a much larger clone is one base away. The chain couples TRBV2 to TRBJ1-2, with D unclear. Germline V CDR1 and CDR2: SNHLY, FYNNEI. The CDR3 loop spans 14 amino acids. The CDR3 region is CASSEGGLDYGYAF. CDR3 nucleotides: TGTGCCAGCAGTGAAGGAGGGTTAGACTATGGCTACGCCTTC.

With respect to this clonotype: A far larger clone is one base from this, pointing to a likely read error. The chain recombines TRBV2 with TRBJ1-1, with D tentatively TRBD1 (6 bases). Per germline, CDR1 SNHLY and CDR2 FYNNEI. CDR3 length equals 13 residues. V lost 6 bases, J lost 0 bases, and 8 bases lay in between. The CDR3 sequence: CASRGQLNTEAFF. The CDR3 coding sequence is TGTGCCAGCAGGGGACAACTGAACACTGAAGCTTTCTTT.

This clonotype was seen ten or more times. This chain connects TRBV5-1 to TRBJ1-2; 9 nucleotides agree with TRBD1. Germline values: CDR1 SGHRS, CDR2 YFSETQ. The CDR3 loop spans 13 amino acids. V gave up 7 bases and J gave up 2 bases; unmatched junction bases: 3. The CDR3 region has the DNA TGCGCCAGCCCCGGACAGGGGAACTATGGCTACACCTTC. Its protein is CASPGQGNYGYTF.

This clonotype was seen many times. The V gene is TRBV5-1, the J gene TRBJ1-3, with 7 bases matching TRBD1. CDR1 SGHRS and CDR2 YFSETQ come from the germline V gene. The CDR3 extends over 13 amino acids. Trimming at V came to 6 bases and at J to 4 bases, leaving 4 bases not matched to a gene. Here the CDR3 reads CASTPGQGNTIYF. The CDR3 coding sequence is TGCGCCAGCACGCCGGGACAGGGAAACACCATATATTTT.

The chain carries TRBV7-9 and TRBJ1-3; 8 bases are a match to TRBD1. The CDR3 spans 15 residues. J was trimmed by 4 bases and V by 1 base; bases with no gene match: 3. The germline V gene encodes CDR1 SEHNR and CDR2 FQNEAQ (reference sequence). CDR3 in DNA: TGTGCCAGCAGCTTAGAGGACAGGGAAGGAAACACCATATATTTT. It yields the protein CASSLEDREGNTIYF.

The rearrangement links TRBV28 to TRBJ2-7; TRBD2 matches 13 bases. Germline CDR1 and CDR2: MDHEN and SYDVKM. The CDR3 has 15 residues. V shed 5 bases, J shed 6 bases, and the junction held 7 bases outside the gene matches. CDR3 DNA: TGTGCCAGCAGTCCCCCTGGACTAGCGGGAGTCGAGCAGTACTTC. It specifies CASSPPGLAGVEQYF.

This clonotype was seen many times. The chain links TRBV20-1 to TRBJ2-5; TRBD1 matches at 8 bases. Germline CDR1 reads DFQATT; CDR2 reads SNEGSKA (reference sequence). Germline trimming cut 4 bases from V and 4 bases from J; bases unmatched to any gene: 14. The CDR3 is made up of 16 amino acids. In DNA, the CDR3 is TGCAGTGCTATGTACAGCCCAGGGGGCACACGAGAGACCCAGTACTTC. Amino acid sequence: CSAMYSPGGTRETQYF.

This clonotype appeared many times. The chain recombines TRBV12-5 with TRBJ2-1, with a possible D match to TRBD2 (7 bases). Germline CDR1 and CDR2: LGHNT and FRNRAP. Trimming shortened V by 0 bases and J by 5 bases, and 11 bases separated the two germline ends. This CDR3 is built from 15 residues. The CDR3 DNA reads as TGTGCTAGTGGTTTGGTTGCGGGGGCCGACAATGAGCAGTTCTTC. This codes for CASGLVAGADNEQFF.

The sample holds many counts of this clonotype. V and J are TRBV3-1 and TRBJ1-1, with a weak D call TRBD1 (5 bases). CDR1 and CDR2 (germline): LGHDT, YNNKEL (reference sequence). Trimming stripped 2 bases from V and 12 bases from J, with 16 bases between. The CDR3 is 13 amino acids. The CDR3 region has the DNA TGTGCCAGCAGCCAAAATGGGGCAGGGTGGCCTTTCTTT. As protein: CASSQNGAGWPFF. The full variable domain, with the rest looked up from reference TRBV3-1 and TRBJ1-1, is DTAVSQTPKYLVTQMGNDKSIKCEQNLGHDTMYWYKQDSKKFLKIMFSYNNKELIINETVPNRFSPKSPDKAHLNLHINSLELGDSAVYFCASSQNGAGWPFFGQGTRLTVV.

V gene TRBV14 combines with J gene TRBJ2-1; D is ambiguous. The CDR3 totals 16 residues. The germline V and J ends were trimmed by 1 base and 3 bases, with 13 bases remaining between them. Germline V gene sequence: CDR1 SGHDN, CDR2 FVKESK. The CDR3 sequence is CASSQVCQSCYNEQFF. The CDR3 bases are TGTGCCAGCAGCCAAGTCTGTCAGTCTTGCTACAATGAGCAGTTCTTC.

This clonotype came up many times. The DNA of the CDR3 is TGCAGTGCTAGCCAGGGTCTCTACGAGCAGTACTTC. This codes for CSASQGLYEQYF. The rearrangement joins TRBV20-1 to TRBJ2-7, with D maybe TRBD1 (5 bases). This CDR3 is 12 amino acids long. V lost 3 bases to trimming and J lost 3 bases, with 9 bases between them. Germline V gene data show CDR1 as DFQATT and CDR2 as SNEGSKA (reference sequence).

The chain links TRBV7-9 to TRBJ2-2; 7 nucleotides match TRBD1. The CDR3 spans 14 residues. Trimming cost V 6 bases and J 7 bases; bases outside gene matches: 8. Germline loops: CDR1 SEHNR, CDR2 FQNEAQ (reference sequence). CDR3 sequence: CASSRQGSGGELFF. CDR3 DNA: TGTGCCAGCAGTCGACAGGGTTCGGGCGGGGAGCTGTTTTTT.

The table lists this clonotype with many counts. This sequence joins TRBV20-1 and TRBJ2-3; 11 bases align to TRBD2. The CDR3 runs to 14 residues. The V gene end was trimmed by 6 bases and the J gene end by 2 bases; junction bases not matched to a gene: 4. Germline CDR1 and CDR2: DFQATT and SNEGSKA (reference sequence). Here the CDR3 reads CSALAGGFTDTQYF. DNA of the CDR3: TGCAGTGCATTAGCGGGGGGGTTCACAGATACGCAGTATTTT.

This clonotype came up many times. CDR3 sequence (DNA): TGTGCCAGCAGCGGCCGGAACTCTCCCGGGACAGGGGGCTACACCTTC. This codes for CASSGRNSPGTGGYTF. The rearrangement joins TRBV14 to TRBJ1-2; 9 bases are shared with TRBD1. V lost 5 bases, J lost 8 bases, and 15 bases stayed unmatched. CDR1 and CDR2 (germline): SGHDN, FVKESK. There are 16 residues in the CDR3.

The chain is built from TRBV6-1 and TRBJ2-5; 7 bases are a match to TRBD1. Germline assignment: CDR1 MNHNS and CDR2 SASEGT. The V and J ends lost 6 bases and 5 bases, in that order; junction bases with no gene match: 9. CDR3 length equals 14 residues. Here the CDR3 reads CASSAYRGSETQYF. In nucleotides, the CDR3 is TGTGCCAGCAGCGCCTACAGGGGTTCGGAGACCCAGTACTTC.